Presented here are 5 T cell receptor beta chains from one specimen sequenced in a study of Ad26.COV2.S vaccination and SARS-CoV-2 variants (dated by TCRdb to the early 2020s). Sample treatment or condition, as interpreted from the label and publication: some 19 received Ad26.COV2.S at low or high dose, single or two shots; about 5 received placebo; per-sample allocation not given. For vaccine and placebo recipients, the sequenced repertoires came from samples collected on day 63 after the first injection. Library preparation was by the immunoSEQ multiplex PCR assay. TCRdb mirrors the immuneACCESS table, restricted to in-frame sequences. Some clones are absent from its copies; in checked studies, under half trace to an unresolved V gene, and the reason for the others is unknown. Across this sample there are about 320,000 clones, with roughly 84% seen only once. The top ten clonotypes cover roughly 1.9% of the sample.

This specimen consisted of peripheral blood, obtained in a trial of Ad26.COV2.S vaccine versus placebo. Source of these receptors: a person between 18 and 59 years old who received the Ad26.COV2.S COVID-19 vaccine or a placebo.

To note about this clone: Other DNA sequences from this sample encode an identical CDR3 as well. This chain uses TRBV2 with TRBJ1-5; no definite D call. Trimming took off 4 bases at V and 1 base at J, with 5 bases between the two ends. Germline CDR1 and CDR2: SNHLY and FYNNEI. The CDR3 length is 13 residues. This CDR3 is CASSVGSNQPQHF. In DNA, the CDR3 is TGTGCCAGCAGTGTTGGGAGCAATCAGCCCCAGCATTTT. The full variable domain, in which reference TRBV2 and TRBJ1-5 provide the parts outside the CDR3, is EPEVTQTPSHQVTQMGQEVILRCVPISNHLYFYWYRQILGQKVEFLVSFYNNEISEKSEIFDDQFSVERPDGSNFTLKIRSTKLEDSAMYFCASSVGSNQPQHFGDGTRLSIL.

The chain has TRBV5-4 and TRBJ2-1; TRBD1 aligns across 11 bases. This CDR3 is 18 amino acids long. Per the germline V gene, CDR1 is SGHNT and CDR2 is YYREEE (reference sequence). With 0 bases clipped from V and 4 bases from J, the junction kept 9 bases outside the gene matches. CDR3 region: CASSLELRTGGLYNEQFF. Written as DNA, the CDR3 is TGTGCCAGCAGCTTGGAGCTTCGGACAGGGGGCCTATACAATGAGCAGTTCTTC.

The chain joins TRBV15 to TRBJ1-6, with 7 bases aligning to TRBD1. CDR3 length: 14 amino acids. J gave up 7 bases and V 1 base, and 1 base lay outside the gene matches. Germline lookup yields CDR1 LNHNV and CDR2 YYDKDF (reference sequence). CDR3 sequence reads: CATSRVQGNSPLHF. In DNA form, the CDR3 reads TGTGCCACCAGCAGAGTACAGGGGAATTCACCCCTCCACTTT.

The chain employs TRBV7-2 and TRBJ2-1, with 13 nucleotides matching TRBD2. The germline CDR1 and CDR2 sequences are SGHTA and FQGNSA. V gave up 10 bases and J gave up 0 bases; unmatched junction bases: 9. This CDR3 has 17 residues. CDR3 bases: TGTGCCATCTCGGGACTAGCGGGATACAGCTCCTACAATGAGCAGTTCTTC. Encoded protein: CAISGLAGYSSYNEQFF. Together with reference TRBV7-2 and TRBJ2-1, the CDR3 gives the full variable domain: GAGVSQSPSNKVTEKGKDVELRCDPISGHTALYWYRQSLGQGLEFLIYFQGNSAPDKSGLPSDRFSAERTGGSVSTLTIQRTQQEDSAVYLCAISGLAGYSSYNEQFFGPGTRLTVL.

The gene calls are TRBV7-7 and TRBJ1-3; possibly TRBD1 for D (6 bases). This CDR3 is built from 16 residues. Looked up from germline, CDR1 is SSHAT and CDR2 is FNYEAQ (reference sequence). Trimming took 5 bases from V and 2 from J, leaving 16 bases between them. In DNA, the CDR3 is TGTGCCAGCAGCCCAGGGGCCAAGGGTGCTGGAAACACCATATATTTT. Encoded protein: CASSPGAKGAGNTIYF.